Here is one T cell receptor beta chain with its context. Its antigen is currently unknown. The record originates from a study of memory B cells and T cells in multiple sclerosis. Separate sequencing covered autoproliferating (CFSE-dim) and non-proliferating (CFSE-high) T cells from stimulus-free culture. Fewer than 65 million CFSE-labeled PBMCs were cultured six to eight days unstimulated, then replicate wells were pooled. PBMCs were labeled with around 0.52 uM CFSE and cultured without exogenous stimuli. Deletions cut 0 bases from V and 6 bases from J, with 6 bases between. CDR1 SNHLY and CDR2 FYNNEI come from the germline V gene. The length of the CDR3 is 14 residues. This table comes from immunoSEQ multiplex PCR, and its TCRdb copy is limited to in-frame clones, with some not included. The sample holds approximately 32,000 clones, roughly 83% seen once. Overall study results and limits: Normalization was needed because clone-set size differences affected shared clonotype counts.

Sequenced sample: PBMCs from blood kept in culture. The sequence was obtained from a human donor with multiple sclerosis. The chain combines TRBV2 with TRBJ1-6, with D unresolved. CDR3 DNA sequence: TGTGCCAGCAGTGAAGCTTGGGGTAATTCACCCCTCCACTTT. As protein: CASSEAWGNSPLHF.